These 30 T cell receptor beta chains originate from one sample sequenced in a study of tumour-infiltrating T cells in Burkitt lymphoma. Some clones are missing from TCRdb's copy, which holds only in-frame ones; the method was immunoSEQ multiplex PCR. The sample shows roughly 8,500 clones, 62% of them seen only once. The sequencing sample was made of tumor tissue. These TCRs come from a human donor with diffuse large B-cell lymphoma.

This clone was seen just once. This chain joins TRBV5-5 and TRBJ1-5; 7 bases match TRBD1. Losses at the gene ends were 0 bases for V and 0 bases for J; bases not matched to a gene: 3. The germline V gene has CDR1 SGHKS and CDR2 YYEKEE (reference sequence). The CDR3 extends over 16 amino acids. The CDR3 DNA reads TGTGCCAGCAGCTTGGCCACAGGGGATAGCAATCAGCCCCAGCATTTT. Translation: CASSLATGDSNQPQHF.

The chain uses TRBV9 and TRBJ1-4; D is perhaps TRBD1 (6 bases). Looked up from germline, CDR1 is SGDLS and CDR2 is YYNGEE. V gave up 0 bases and J gave up 4 bases, with 10 bases separating them. This CDR3 contains 15 residues. Written as DNA, the CDR3 is TGTGCCAGCAGCGTAGGGGGGGGCCTTAATGAAAAACTGTTTTTT. Protein sequence: CASSVGGGLNEKLFF. The full variable domain, completed using reference TRBV9 and TRBJ1-4, is DSGVTQTPKHLITATGQRVTLRCSPRSGDLSVYWYQQSLDQGLQFLIQYYNGEERAKGNILERFSAQQFPDLHSELNLSSLELGDSALYFCASSVGGGLNEKLFFGSGTQLSVL.

The chain links TRBV19 to TRBJ2-3; 8 bases are shared with TRBD2. The V gene end was trimmed by 5 bases and the J gene end by 5 bases; junction bases not matched to a gene: 9. CDR1 and CDR2 from the germline V gene are LNHDA and SQIVND (reference sequence). The CDR3 is made up of 15 amino acids. The CDR3 region has the DNA TGTGCCAGTAGTTTATTGGGACTAGATGAAGATACGCAGTATTTT. It is translated as CASSLLGLDEDTQYF. Drawing the rest from reference TRBV19 and TRBJ2-3, the complete variable domain is DGGITQSPKYLFRKEGQNVTLSCEQNLNHDAMYWYRQDPGQGLRLIYYSQIVNDFQKGDIAEGYSVSREKKESFPLTVTSAQKNPTAFYLCASSLLGLDEDTQYFGPGTRLTVL.

This clone was detected a few times. The chain uses TRBV5-1 and TRBJ1-1; 8 positions match TRBD1. The CDR3 has 15 residues. V shed 2 bases, J shed 4 bases, and the junction held 7 bases outside the gene matches. The germline V gene encodes CDR1 SGHRS and CDR2 YFSETQ. Here the CDR3 reads CASSFSGQAATEAFF. CDR3 DNA sequence: TGCGCCAGCAGCTTTTCGGGACAGGCGGCCACTGAAGCTTTCTTT.

The chain has TRBV15 and TRBJ1-1; the match to TRBD1 covers 8 bases. V gave up 0 bases and J gave up 0 bases; unmatched junction bases: 9. The CDR3 sequence is 18 residues long. Germline lookup yields CDR1 LNHNV and CDR2 YYDKDF (reference sequence). The CDR3 is CATSRERAGGFMNTEAFF. The CDR3 DNA reads TGTGCCACCAGCAGAGAAAGGGCAGGGGGCTTCATGAACACTGAAGCTTTCTTT.

This chain connects TRBV6-5 to TRBJ1-4; tentatively, D is TRBD1 (5 bases). Trimming removed 6 bases from V and 1 base from J, with 9 bases in between. This CDR3 comprises 14 residues. The germline CDR1 and CDR2 sequences are MNHEY and SVGAGI. The CDR3 coding sequence is TGTGCCAGCAGCCCCAGGGTAACTAATGAAAAACTGTTTTTT. Protein: CASSPRVTNEKLFF.

The V gene is TRBV11-2, the J gene TRBJ1-5; D is uncertain. This CDR3 has 13 residues. V lost 0 bases and J 11 bases, leaving 11 bases between the germline ends. Germline CDR1 and CDR2: SGHAT and FQNNGV. The CDR3 reads CASSLEAAGTQHF. For the CDR3, the DNA is TGTGCCAGCAGCTTAGAGGCAGCGGGAACCCAGCATTTT.

The chain links TRBV5-1 to TRBJ1-1; 7 bases map to TRBD1. There are 14 residues in the CDR3. Germline trimming cut 4 bases from V and 3 bases from J; bases unmatched to any gene: 6. CDR1 is SGHRS and CDR2 is YFSETQ in the germline V gene. CDR3 bases: TGCGCCAGCAGCCGGGACAGACAGGACACTGAAGCTTTCTTT. Its translation is CASSRDRQDTEAFF.

The chain uses TRBV7-9 and TRBJ1-3, with a weak D call TRBD1 (5 bases). Trimming pared 4 bases from V and 3 bases from J, leaving 19 bases between. This CDR3 spans 17 amino acids. CDR1 is SEHNR, CDR2 FQNEAQ, per germline (reference sequence). The chain's CDR3 is CASSWGTQLKIGNTIYF. DNA of the CDR3: TGTGCCAGCAGCTGGGGGACCCAGCTTAAGATTGGAAACACCATATATTTT.

This clone has only a few counts. J is TRBJ1-5 and V is TRBV4-1, with D perhaps TRBD1 (6 bases). The CDR3 consists of 15 residues. Germline CDR1 and CDR2: MGHRA and YSYEKL. Deletions cut 3 bases from V and 3 bases from J, with 12 bases between. Here the CDR3 reads CASSQEGQSNQPQHF. CDR3 sequence (DNA): TGCGCCAGCAGCCAGGAAGGACAGTCCAATCAGCCCCAGCATTTT.

The rearrangement uses TRBV6-5 and TRBJ1-1; no clear D gene. The V and J ends lost 7 bases and 1 base respectively, with 10 bases between them. Looked up from germline, CDR1 is MNHEY and CDR2 is SVGAGI. The CDR3 loop spans 13 amino acids. CDR3 coding DNA: TGTGCCAGCATAAGAGACACGAACACTGAAGCTTTCTTT. Translating it yields CASIRDTNTEAFF.

This clone has just a few counts. The rearrangement uses TRBV4-1 and TRBJ1-2, with TRBD1 identical over 7 bases. V shed 1 base and J 8 bases; nucleotides not matched to a gene: 7. Germline CDR1 is MGHRA and CDR2 is YSYEKL. CDR3 length: 14 residues. This CDR3 reads CASSQVRGGQGYTF. The CDR3 DNA reads as TGCGCCAGCAGCCAAGTCAGGGGGGGGCAAGGCTACACCTTC.

The rearrangement links TRBV5-1 to TRBJ1-4, with TRBD1 matching 9 bases. The germline gives CDR1 SGHRS, CDR2 YFSETQ. Trimming at V came to 1 base and at J to 5 bases, leaving 9 bases not matched to a gene. The CDR3 contains 17 residues. Here the CDR3 DNA reads TGCGCCAGCAGCTTGAAGGGACAGGGCTTTGAGAATGAAAAACTGTTTTTT. The encoded protein is CASSLKGQGFENEKLFF.

The V call is TRBV7-9, the J call TRBJ2-1; D is unclear. V gave up 3 bases and J gave up 8 bases, with 5 bases separating them. Germline-derived CDR1 and CDR2 are SEHNR and FQNEAQ (reference sequence). CDR3 length: 11 residues. The CDR3 here is CASSLWDEQFF. The CDR3 DNA reads TGTGCCAGCAGCTTGTGGGATGAGCAGTTCTTC. Full variable domain (remainder filled in from reference TRBV7-9 and TRBJ2-1): DTGVSQNPRHKITKRGQNVTFRCDPISEHNRLYWYRQTLGQGPEFLTYFQNEAQLEKSRLLSDRFSAERPKGSFSTLEIQRTEQGDSAMYLCASSLWDEQFFGPGTRLTVL.

The J gene is TRBJ2-2, the V gene TRBV25-1, with D maybe TRBD2 (5 bases). V gave up 2 bases and J gave up 2 bases, with 9 bases separating them. Germline lookup yields CDR1 MGHDK and CDR2 SYGVNS. The CDR3 is 15 residues long. CDR3 sequence reads: CASSEGLVNTGELFF. The CDR3 nucleotides read TGTGCCAGCAGTGAAGGACTGGTTAACACCGGGGAGCTGTTTTTT.

The chain uses TRBV7-9 and TRBJ1-1; 8 bases match TRBD1. The CDR3 extends over 17 amino acids. Germline assignment: CDR1 SEHNR and CDR2 FQNEAQ (reference sequence). Germline trimming cut 5 bases from V and 0 bases from J; bases unmatched to any gene: 11. DNA of the CDR3: TGTGCCAGCAGCCCCTCTCCCGGACAGGGAATGAACACTGAAGCTTTCTTT. Translating it yields CASSPSPGQGMNTEAFF.

Judged by abundance, this clone is medium-sized. The CDR3 spells CAWSVGETQYF. CDR3 bases: TGTGCCTGGAGTGTAGGTGAGACCCAGTACTTC. The chain is built from TRBV30 and TRBJ2-5, with D hard to call. The CDR3 has 11 amino acids. CDR1 and CDR2 from the germline V gene are GTSNPN and SVGIG (reference sequence). V lost 0 bases to trimming and J lost 5 bases, with 4 bases between them.

In this sample, this clone turned up once. The chain carries TRBV29-1 and TRBJ2-3, with D possibly being TRBD1 or TRBD2 (5 bases each). Germline CDR1 SQVTM, CDR2 ANQGSEA. Trimming pared 3 bases from V and 4 bases from J, leaving 11 bases between. This CDR3 contains 13 residues. CDR3 bases: TGCAGCGTTGACGGAAGGGGAGCAGATACGCAGTATTTT. Protein: CSVDGRGADTQYF.

The sample holds one count of this clone. V and J are TRBV2 and TRBJ1-5; D is unclear. CDR1 is SNHLY, CDR2 FYNNEI, per germline. Trimming left V 11 bases short and J 6 bases short, with 14 bases between. The CDR3 spans 12 residues. CDR3 loop: CALPFGSQPQHF. The CDR3 DNA follows: TGTGCCCTCCCGTTTGGCAGTCAGCCCCAGCATTTT.

The sample holds a few counts of this clone. This chain uses TRBV28 with TRBJ1-5; a possible D gene is TRBD1 (6 bases). The CDR3 covers 15 residues. Per germline, CDR1 MDHEN and CDR2 SYDVKM. Trimming removed 8 bases at V and 0 bases at J, with 14 bases between. The CDR3 DNA is TGTGCCAGCTCTGGGGGGGACAATAGCAATCAGCCCCAGCATTTT. Its translation is CASSGGDNSNQPQHF.

The chain uses TRBV5-1 and TRBJ1-2; TRBD1 is a possible D gene (6 bases). The CDR3 contains 15 residues. Germline V CDR1 and CDR2: SGHRS, YFSETQ. Trimming stripped 2 bases from V and 4 bases from J, with 15 bases between. Written as DNA, the CDR3 is TGCGCCAGCAGCTTTTACCCCCAGGGGAGCTATGGCTACACCTTC. Protein: CASSFYPQGSYGYTF.

V usage is TRBV6-1 and J usage is TRBJ2-6; D not certain. This CDR3 contains 16 residues. V was shortened by 0 bases and J by 3 bases, with 9 bases between the two germline ends. From germline, CDR1 is MNHNS and CDR2 SASEGT. CDR3 region: CASSEALGLGANVLTF. The DNA for the CDR3 is TGTGCCAGCAGTGAAGCGCTCGGGCTTGGGGCCAACGTCCTGACTTTC.

This rearrangement joins TRBV7-8 to TRBJ2-5; 9 bases are a match to TRBD2. V was clipped by 6 bases and J by 4 bases; unmatched bases: 9. The CDR3 has 15 residues. CDR1 and CDR2 (germline): SGHVS, FQNEAQ. The CDR3 loop reads CASSHLSGGRETQYF. For the CDR3, the DNA is TGTGCCAGCAGTCATCTTAGCGGGGGAAGAGAGACCCAGTACTTC.

This chain connects TRBV11-2 to TRBJ1-1, with TRBD1 matching 7 bases. V was pared by 5 bases and J by 8 bases, with 8 bases of the junction left unmatched. The CDR3 loop spans 13 amino acids. Germline CDR1 and CDR2: SGHAT and FQNNGV. The DNA for the CDR3 is TGTGCCAGCAGCCGGGGGACAGCCTCGGAAGCTTTCTTT. Its translation: CASSRGTASEAFF.

J is TRBJ1-2 and V is TRBV10-2, with TRBD1 identical over 7 bases. The germline gives CDR1 WSHSY, CDR2 SAAADI. V lost 3 bases and J lost 4; bases outside the gene matches: 8. This CDR3 is 15 amino acids long. CDR3 nucleotide sequence: TGCGCCAGCAGTGATTTGGGACAGTCGACCTATGGCTACACCTTC. Protein product: CASSDLGQSTYGYTF.

The CDR3, as DNA: TGTGCCAGCAGCTTAGAGAGGAACAATCAGCCCCAGCATTTT. This codes for CASSLERNNQPQHF. The V call is TRBV11-2, the J call TRBJ1-5; D is unresolved. Trimming left V 0 bases short and J 3 bases short, with 6 bases between. The CDR3 is 14 amino acids. CDR1 is SGHAT, CDR2 FQNNGV, per germline.

This chain links TRBV7-9 with TRBJ1-5; 7 positions agree with TRBD1. Unmatched junction bases numbered 2, after V lost 5 bases and J lost 1 base. The CDR3 is made up of 14 amino acids. Germline V gene sequence: CDR1 SEHNR, CDR2 FQNEAQ (reference sequence). CDR3 loop: CASSQGQSNQPQHF. Here the CDR3 DNA reads TGTGCCAGCAGCCAGGGACAGAGCAATCAGCCCCAGCATTTT.

The rearrangement links TRBV5-1 to TRBJ2-6; D is perhaps TRBD1 (6 bases). This CDR3 is built from 17 residues. V shed 2 bases and J shed 0 bases, with 12 bases lying between them. The V gene's germline CDR1 is SGHRS and CDR2 YFSETQ. CDR3 bases: TGCGCCAGCAGCTTTGACAGGTCATACTCTGGGGCCAACGTCCTGACTTTC. Translation gives CASSFDRSYSGANVLTF.

This clone has a handful of counts. This rearrangement joins TRBV29-1 to TRBJ2-1, with TRBD2 matching over 7 bases. CDR1 and CDR2 (germline): SQVTM, ANQGSEA. The CDR3 extends over 13 amino acids. Trimming cost V 7 bases and J 10 bases; bases outside gene matches: 13. CDR3 residues: CSAVGSGVFEQFF. The CDR3, as DNA: TGCAGCGCCGTGGGGAGCGGGGTATTCGAGCAGTTCTTC.

As concerns this clone: Sequence at one end of the junction differs from germline and may be a read error. The chain carries TRBV20-1 and TRBJ1-2; D perhaps matches TRBD1 (5 bases). The germline V gene has CDR1 DFQATT and CDR2 SNEGSKA (reference sequence). The CDR3 loop spans 11 amino acids. The CDR3 DNA reads as TGCAGTGCTAGGGACACCGGGACTTCTAGCTTC. Amino acid sequence: CSARDTGTSSF.